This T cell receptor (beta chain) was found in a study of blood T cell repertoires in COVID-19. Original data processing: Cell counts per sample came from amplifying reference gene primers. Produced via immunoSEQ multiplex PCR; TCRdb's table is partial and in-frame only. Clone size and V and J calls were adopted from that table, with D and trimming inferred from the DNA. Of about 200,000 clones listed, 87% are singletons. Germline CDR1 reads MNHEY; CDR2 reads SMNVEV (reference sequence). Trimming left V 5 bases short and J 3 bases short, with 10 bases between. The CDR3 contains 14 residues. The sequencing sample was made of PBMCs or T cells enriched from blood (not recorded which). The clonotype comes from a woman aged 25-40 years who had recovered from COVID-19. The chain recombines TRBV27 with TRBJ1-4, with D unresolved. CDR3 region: CASSPVAANEKLFF. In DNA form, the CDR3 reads TGTGCCAGCAGTCCGGTGGCGGCTAATGAAAAACTGTTTTTT. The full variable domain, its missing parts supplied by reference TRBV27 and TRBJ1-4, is EAQVTQNPRYLITVTGKKLTVTCSQNMNHEYMSWYRQDPGLGLRQIYYSMNVEVTDKGDVPEGYKVSRKEKRNFPLILESPSPNQTSLYFCASSPVAANEKLFFGSGTQLSVL.